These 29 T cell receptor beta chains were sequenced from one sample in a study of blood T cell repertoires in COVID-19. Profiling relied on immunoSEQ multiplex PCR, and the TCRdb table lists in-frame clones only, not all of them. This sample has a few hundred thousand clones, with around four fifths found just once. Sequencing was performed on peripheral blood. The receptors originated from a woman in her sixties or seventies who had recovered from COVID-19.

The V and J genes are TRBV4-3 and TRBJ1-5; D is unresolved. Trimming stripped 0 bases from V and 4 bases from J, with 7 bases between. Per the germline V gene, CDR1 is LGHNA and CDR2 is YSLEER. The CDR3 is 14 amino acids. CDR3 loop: CASSQDGRNQPQHF. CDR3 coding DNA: TGCGCCAGCAGCCAAGACGGGAGGAATCAGCCCCAGCATTTT.

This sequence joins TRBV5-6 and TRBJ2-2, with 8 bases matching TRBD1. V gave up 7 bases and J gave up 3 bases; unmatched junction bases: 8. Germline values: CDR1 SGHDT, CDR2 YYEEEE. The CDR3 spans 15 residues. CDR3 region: CASLFRGHDTGELFF. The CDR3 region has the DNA TGTGCCAGCCTCTTCAGGGGGCATGACACCGGGGAGCTGTTTTTT.

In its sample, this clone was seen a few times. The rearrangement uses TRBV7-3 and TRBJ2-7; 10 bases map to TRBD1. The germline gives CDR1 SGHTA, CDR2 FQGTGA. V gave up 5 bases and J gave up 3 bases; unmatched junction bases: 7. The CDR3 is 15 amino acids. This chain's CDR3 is CASSRTGGAGYEQYF. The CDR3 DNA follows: TGTGCCAGCAGCCGGACAGGGGGAGCTGGCTACGAGCAGTACTTC.

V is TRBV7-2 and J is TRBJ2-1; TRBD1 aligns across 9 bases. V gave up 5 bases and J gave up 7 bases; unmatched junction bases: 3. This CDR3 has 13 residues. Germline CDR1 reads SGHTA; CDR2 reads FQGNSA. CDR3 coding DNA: TGTGCCAGCAGCCGGGACAGGGCAAATGAGCAGTTCTTC. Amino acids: CASSRDRANEQFF.

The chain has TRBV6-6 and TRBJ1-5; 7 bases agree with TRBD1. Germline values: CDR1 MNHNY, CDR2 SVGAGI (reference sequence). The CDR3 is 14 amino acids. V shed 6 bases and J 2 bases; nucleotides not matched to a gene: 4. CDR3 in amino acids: CASSGQDGNQPQHF. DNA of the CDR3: TGTGCCAGCAGCGGACAGGACGGCAATCAGCCCCAGCATTTT.

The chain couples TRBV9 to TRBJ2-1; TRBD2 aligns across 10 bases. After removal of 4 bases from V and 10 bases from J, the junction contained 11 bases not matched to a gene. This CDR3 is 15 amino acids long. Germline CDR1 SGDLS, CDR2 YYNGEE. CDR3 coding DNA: TGTGCCAGCAGCCGTAGCGGGGGGCCGCCTGGAGAGCAGTTCTTC. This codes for CASSRSGGPPGEQFF.

The CDR3 nucleotides are TGCAGTGCTTATTTGAACACTGAAGCTTTCTTT. It encodes CSAYLNTEAFF. The rearrangement links TRBV20-1 to TRBJ1-1; unclear D gene. The CDR3 covers 11 residues. Deletions cut 5 bases from V and 0 bases from J, with 4 bases between. CDR1 and CDR2 (germline): DFQATT, SNEGSKA (reference sequence).

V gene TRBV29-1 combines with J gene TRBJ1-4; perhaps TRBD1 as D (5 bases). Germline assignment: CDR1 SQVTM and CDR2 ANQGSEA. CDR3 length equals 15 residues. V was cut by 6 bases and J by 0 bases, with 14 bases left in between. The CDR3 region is CSVGGGTATNEKLFF. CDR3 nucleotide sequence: TGCAGCGTAGGCGGGGGAACTGCAACTAATGAAAAACTGTTTTTT.

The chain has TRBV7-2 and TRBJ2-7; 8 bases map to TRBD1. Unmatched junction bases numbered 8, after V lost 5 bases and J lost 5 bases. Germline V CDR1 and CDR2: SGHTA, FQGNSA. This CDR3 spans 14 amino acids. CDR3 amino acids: CASSVRTGRDEQYF. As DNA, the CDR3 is TGTGCCAGCAGCGTTCGGACAGGGAGAGACGAGCAGTACTTC.

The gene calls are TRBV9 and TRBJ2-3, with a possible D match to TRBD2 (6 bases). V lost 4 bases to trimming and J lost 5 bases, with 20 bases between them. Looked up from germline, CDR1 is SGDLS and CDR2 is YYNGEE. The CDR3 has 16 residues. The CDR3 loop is CASSLGGSRRLDTQYF. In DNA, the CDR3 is TGTGCCAGCAGCCTAGGAGGGAGCCGAAGATTAGATACGCAGTATTTT.

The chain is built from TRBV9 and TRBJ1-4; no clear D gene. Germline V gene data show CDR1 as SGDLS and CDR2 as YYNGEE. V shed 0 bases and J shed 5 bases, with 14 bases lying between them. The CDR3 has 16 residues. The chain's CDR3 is CASSVDIGRLNEKLFF. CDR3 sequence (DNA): TGTGCCAGCAGCGTAGACATCGGCAGGTTAAATGAAAAACTGTTTTTT.

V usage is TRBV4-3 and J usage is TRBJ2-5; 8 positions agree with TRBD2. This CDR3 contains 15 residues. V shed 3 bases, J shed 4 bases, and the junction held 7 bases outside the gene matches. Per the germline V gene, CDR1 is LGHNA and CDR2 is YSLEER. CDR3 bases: TGCGCCAGCAGCCACGGTAGCGGGGTCTCAGAGACCCAGTACTTC. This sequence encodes CASSHGSGVSETQYF.

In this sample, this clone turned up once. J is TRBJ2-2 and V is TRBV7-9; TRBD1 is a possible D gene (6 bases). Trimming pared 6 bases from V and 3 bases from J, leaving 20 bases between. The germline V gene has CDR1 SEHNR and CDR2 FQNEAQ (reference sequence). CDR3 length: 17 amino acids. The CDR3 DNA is TGTGCCAGCAGTCAAAATTACAGGGCCCGACACACCGGGGAGCTGTTTTTT. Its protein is CASSQNYRARHTGELFF.

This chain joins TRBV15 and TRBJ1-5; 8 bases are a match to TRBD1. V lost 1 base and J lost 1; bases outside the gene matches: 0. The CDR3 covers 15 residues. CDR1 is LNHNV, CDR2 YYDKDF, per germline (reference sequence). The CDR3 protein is CATSRGQGSNQPQHF. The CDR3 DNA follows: TGTGCCACCAGCAGAGGACAGGGGAGCAATCAGCCCCAGCATTTT.

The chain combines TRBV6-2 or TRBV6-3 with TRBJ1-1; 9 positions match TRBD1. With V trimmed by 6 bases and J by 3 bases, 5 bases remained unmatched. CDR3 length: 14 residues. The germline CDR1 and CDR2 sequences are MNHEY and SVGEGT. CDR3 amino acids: CASSSGTGYTEAFF. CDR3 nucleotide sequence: TGTGCCAGCAGCTCCGGGACAGGGTACACTGAAGCTTTCTTT.

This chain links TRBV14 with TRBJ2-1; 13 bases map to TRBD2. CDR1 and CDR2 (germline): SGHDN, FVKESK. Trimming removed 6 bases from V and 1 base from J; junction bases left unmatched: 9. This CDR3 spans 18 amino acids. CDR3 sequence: CASSPGLAGFLSYNEQFF. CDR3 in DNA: TGTGCCAGCAGTCCGGGACTAGCGGGGTTCCTATCCTACAATGAGCAGTTCTTC.

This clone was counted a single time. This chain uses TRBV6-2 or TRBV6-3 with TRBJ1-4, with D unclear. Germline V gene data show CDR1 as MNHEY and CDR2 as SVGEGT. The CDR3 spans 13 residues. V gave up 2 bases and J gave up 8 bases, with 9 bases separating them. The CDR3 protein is CASSYGSREKLFF. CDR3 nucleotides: TGTGCCAGCAGTTACGGGTCGCGGGAAAAACTGTTTTTT.

DNA for the CDR3: TGTGCCAGCAGTCCGGGGAGGGGGGGAAATTTTGTCAATCAGCCCCAGCATTTT. This encodes CASSPGRGGNFVNQPQHF. The rearrangement links TRBV6-6 to TRBJ1-5; the D gene is possibly TRBD1 (6 bases). Germline loops: CDR1 MNHNY, CDR2 SVGAGI (reference sequence). The CDR3 runs to 18 residues. Trimming shortened V by 5 bases and J by 3 bases, and 23 bases separated the two germline ends.

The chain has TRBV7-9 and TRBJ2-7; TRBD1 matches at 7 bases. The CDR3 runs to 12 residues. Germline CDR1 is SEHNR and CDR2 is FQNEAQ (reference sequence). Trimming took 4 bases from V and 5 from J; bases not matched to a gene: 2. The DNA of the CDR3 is TGTGCCAGCAGCTCGACAGGGAACGAGCAGTACTTC. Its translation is CASSSTGNEQYF.

This CDR3 is CASSAQGLAFF. In DNA form, the CDR3 reads TGTGCCAGCAGCGCACAGGGGTTGGCTTTCTTT. The rearrangement uses TRBV28 and TRBJ1-1; TRBD1 aligns across 7 bases. Germline V gene lookup returns CDR1 MDHEN and CDR2 SYDVKM. This CDR3 has 11 amino acids. The ends lost 6 bases at V and 11 bases at J; junction bases unmatched: 6.

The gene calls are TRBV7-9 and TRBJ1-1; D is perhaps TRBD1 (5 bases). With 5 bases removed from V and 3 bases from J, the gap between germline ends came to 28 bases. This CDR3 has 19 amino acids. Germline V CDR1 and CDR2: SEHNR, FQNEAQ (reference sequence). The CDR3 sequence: CASSPLLGGVYRKDTEAFF. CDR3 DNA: TGTGCCAGCAGCCCATTACTCGGGGGAGTCTATCGTAAAGACACTGAAGCTTTCTTT.

CDR3 amino acids: CASSAKQGGETQYF. CDR3 nucleotides: TGTGCCAGCAGCGCAAAACAGGGCGGGGAGACCCAGTACTTC. The chain joins TRBV5-4 to TRBJ2-5; tentatively, D is TRBD1 (6 bases). Germline V CDR1 and CDR2: SGHNT, YYREEE (reference sequence). The CDR3 is 14 amino acids. The V end lost 4 bases, the J end lost 5 bases, and 15 bases lay between the germline ends. Looking up the rest from reference TRBV5-4 and TRBJ2-5 gives the full variable domain: ETGVTQSPTHLIKTRGQQVTLRCSSQSGHNTVSWYQQALGQGPQFIFQYYREEENGRGNFPPRFSGLQFPNYSSELNVNALELDDSALYLCASSAKQGGETQYFGPGTRLLVL.

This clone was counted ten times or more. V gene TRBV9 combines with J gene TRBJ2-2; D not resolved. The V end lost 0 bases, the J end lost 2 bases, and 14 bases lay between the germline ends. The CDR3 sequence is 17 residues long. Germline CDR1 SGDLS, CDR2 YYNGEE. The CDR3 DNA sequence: TGTGCCAGCAGCGTAGGGTTCGCGTATCGTAACACCGGGGAGCTGTTTTTT. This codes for CASSVGFAYRNTGELFF.

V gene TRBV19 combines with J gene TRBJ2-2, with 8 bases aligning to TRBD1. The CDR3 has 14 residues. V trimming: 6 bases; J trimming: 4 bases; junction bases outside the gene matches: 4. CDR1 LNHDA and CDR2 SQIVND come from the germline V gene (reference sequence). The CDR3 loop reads CASSSGQGTGELFF. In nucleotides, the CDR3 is TGTGCCAGTAGCTCAGGACAGGGCACCGGGGAGCTGTTTTTT.

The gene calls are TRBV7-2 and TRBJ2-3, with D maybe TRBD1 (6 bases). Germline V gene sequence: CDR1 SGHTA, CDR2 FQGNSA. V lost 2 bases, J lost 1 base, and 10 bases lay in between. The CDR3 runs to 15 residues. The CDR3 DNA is TGTGCCAGCAGCTTACTACAGGGTCGCACAGATACGCAGTATTTT. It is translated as CASSLLQGRTDTQYF.

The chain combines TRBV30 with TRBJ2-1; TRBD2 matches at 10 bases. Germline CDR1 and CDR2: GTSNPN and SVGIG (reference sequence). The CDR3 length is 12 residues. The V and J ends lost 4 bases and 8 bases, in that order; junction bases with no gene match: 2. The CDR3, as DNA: TGTGCCTGGACTAGCGGGGGTTATGAGCAGTTCTTC. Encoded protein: CAWTSGGYEQFF. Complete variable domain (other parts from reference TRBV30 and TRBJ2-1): SQTIHQWPATLVQPVGSPLSLECTVEGTSNPNLYWYRQAAGRGLQLLFYSVGIGQISSEVPQNLSASRPQDRQFILSSKKLLLSDSGFYLCAWTSGGYEQFFGPGTRLTVL.

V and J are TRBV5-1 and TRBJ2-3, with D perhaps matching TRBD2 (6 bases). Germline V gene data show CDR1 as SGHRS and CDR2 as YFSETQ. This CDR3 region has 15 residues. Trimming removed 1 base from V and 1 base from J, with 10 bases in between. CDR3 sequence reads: CASSLWGDRTDTQYF. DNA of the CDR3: TGCGCCAGCAGCTTGTGGGGGGATCGCACAGATACGCAGTATTTT.

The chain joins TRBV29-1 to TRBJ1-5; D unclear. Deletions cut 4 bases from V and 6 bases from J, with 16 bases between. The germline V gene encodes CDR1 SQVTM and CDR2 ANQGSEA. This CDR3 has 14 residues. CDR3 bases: TGCAGCGTTGTTCCGGCCGGGGTAGGTCAGCCCCAGCATTTT. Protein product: CSVVPAGVGQPQHF.

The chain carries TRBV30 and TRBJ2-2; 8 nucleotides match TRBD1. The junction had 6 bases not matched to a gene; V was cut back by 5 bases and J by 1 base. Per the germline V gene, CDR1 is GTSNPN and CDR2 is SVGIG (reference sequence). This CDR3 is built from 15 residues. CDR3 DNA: TGTGCCTGGTTACCAGGGGGCCGGAACACCGGGGAGCTGTTTTTT. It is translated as CAWLPGGRNTGELFF.